This TCR beta chain was recovered during a study of blood T cell repertoires in COVID-19. Study-level information: PBMCs, B-cell-depleted T cells, or T cells were the source of the cDNA or gDNA that made up the material.

Assignments of participants to cohorts depended upon their own reported clinical history. Recovered status applied to Cohort 3 donors who had two consecutive negative PCRs. It also applied to those with clearance or with symptom resolution. V gave up 3 bases and J gave up 4 bases, with 12 bases separating them. Germline CDR1 reads SEHNR; CDR2 reads FQNEAQ (reference sequence). The CDR3 covers 15 residues. In the original analysis: Estimated nucleated cell counts came from reference gene primer amplification. TCRdb keeps only in-frame clones here, not all; method: immunoSEQ multiplex PCR. D and trimming were read from the DNA, whereas the V and J calls and clone size are those reported in that table. Seen here are about 250,000 clones, around 89% observed once, and the top ten hold 3%.

This sequence originates from a woman between 45 and 60 years old who had recovered from COVID-19. Sequenced input: PBMCs or T cells enriched from blood (not recorded which). The rearrangement uses TRBV7-9 and TRBJ2-2; weak D call: TRBD2 (5 bases). The CDR3 loop reads CASSLEANPTGELFF. Written as DNA, the CDR3 is TGTGCCAGCAGCTTGGAGGCCAACCCCACCGGGGAGCTGTTTTTT.